This entry concerns a single T cell receptor (beta chain). The antigen remains unidentified. Germline CDR1 reads GTSNPN; CDR2 reads SVGIG (reference sequence). The ends lost 3 bases at V and 4 bases at J; junction bases unmatched: 3. CDR3 length: 15 amino acids. Assay used: immunoSEQ multiplex PCR; TCRdb lists only in-frame clones, some missing. The table shows about 14,000 clones, with roughly 80% occurring only once. This sample is part of a study of immune evolution from preneoplasia to lung adenocarcinoma. Points from the study as a whole: Normal lung had highest clonality; later lesions appeared denser, more diverse.

This receptor was obtained from a person aged 65 to 85 with lung adenocarcinoma. The genes are TRBV30 and TRBJ2-1, with 13 bases lining up with TRBD2. Source material: FFPE minimally invasive lung adenocarcinoma tissue. CDR3 sequence (DNA): TGTGCCTGGAGGCAGACTAGCGGGAGGTACAATGAGCAGTTCTTC. Residues: CAWRQTSGRYNEQFF.